A single sample is the source of the 24 T cell receptor beta chains below, sequenced in a study of T cells after yellow fever vaccination. Each CDR3 protein gets one entry after TCRdb re-called the 5' RACE reads with MiXCR. The sample holds around 300,000 distinct CDR3 sequences, 4.1% seen once. Specimen: PBMCs, collected 5 days after the yellow fever booster vaccination. These receptors were collected from a man aged 18 to 30 who received the YFV17D yellow fever vaccine.

The chain links TRBV4-1 to TRBJ2-5; maybe TRBD2 (5 bases). Germline V lookup: CDR1 MGHRA, CDR2 YSYEKL. The V end was cut by 0 bases, the J end by 5 bases, with 13 bases between. This CDR3 has 15 amino acids. Written as DNA, the CDR3 is TGCGCCAGCAGCCAAGATTCCTCCTCGGGGGAGACCCAGTACTTC. This codes for CASSQDSSSGETQYF.

This clonotype was picked up a small number of times. V usage is TRBV7-3 and J usage is TRBJ2-3, with 14 bases aligning to TRBD2. Germline V CDR1 and CDR2: SGHTA, FQGTGA. This CDR3 is 17 amino acids long. V was pared by 4 bases and J by 4 bases, with 7 bases of the junction left unmatched. The CDR3 nucleotides are TGTGCCAGCAGCTCGGGACTAGCGGGGGCCCTTGCAGATACGCAGTATTTT. Translating it yields CASSSGLAGALADTQYF.

This clonotype was observed many times. The genes are TRBV10-3 and TRBJ1-5; D gene ambiguous. The germline gives CDR1 ENHRY, CDR2 SYGVKD. This CDR3 is built from 12 residues. Trimming cost V 7 bases and J 2 bases, with 6 bases left between them. The CDR3 coding sequence is TGTGCCATCAATGGGGGCAATCAGCCCCAGCATTTT. This translates into CAINGGNQPQHF.

This clonotype has a count of ten or more. For the CDR3, the DNA is TGTGCCAGCAGCTCAGGACCGGGACAGGGGTTGAATGAGCAGTTCTTC. Encoded protein: CASSSGPGQGLNEQFF. The V call is TRBV7-3, the J call TRBJ2-1, with 10 bases fitting TRBD1. V was clipped by 4 bases and J by 7 bases; unmatched bases: 10. The CDR3 is 16 amino acids. The germline CDR1 and CDR2 sequences are SGHTA and FQGTGA.

There are a few counts of this clonotype. The rearrangement joins TRBV5-6 to TRBJ2-1; TRBD2 matches 7 bases. This CDR3 spans 14 amino acids. Germline CDR1 SGHDT, CDR2 YYEEEE. V lost 0 bases, J lost 4 bases, and 1 base stayed unmatched. The CDR3 loop reads CASSLVSGYNEQFF. DNA for the CDR3: TGTGCCAGCAGCTTGGTTAGCGGGTACAATGAGCAGTTCTTC.

This clonotype was counted a few times. The V gene is TRBV6-5, the J gene TRBJ1-4; D perhaps matches TRBD1 (6 bases). CDR1 is MNHEY, CDR2 SVGAGI, per germline. V shed 0 bases and J shed 13 bases, with 12 bases lying between them. The CDR3 spans 13 residues. CDR3 sequence: CASSYSRGRGLFF. The CDR3 DNA reads TGTGCCAGCAGTTACTCGAGGGGCAGGGGACTGTTTTTT.

The V and J genes are TRBV4-1 and TRBJ2-3, with 7 bases matching TRBD1. The germline V gene encodes CDR1 MGHRA and CDR2 YSYEKL. The CDR3 spans 15 residues. The junction had 6 bases not matched to a gene; V was cut back by 2 bases and J by 4 bases. CDR3 sequence reads: CASSQPTGPPDTQYF. For the CDR3, the DNA is TGCGCCAGCAGCCAACCGACAGGGCCTCCAGATACGCAGTATTTT.

This clonotype was observed a handful of times. V gene TRBV7-2 combines with J gene TRBJ2-3; 8 nucleotides line up with TRBD1. Germline CDR1 is SGHTA and CDR2 is FQGNSA. There are 15 residues in the CDR3. V gave up 5 bases and J gave up 2 bases; unmatched junction bases: 6. CDR3 nucleotide sequence: TGTGCCAGCAGCCCCGGGACAGGTCTCACAGATACGCAGTATTTT. Translated, it gives CASSPGTGLTDTQYF.

There are a few counts of this clonotype. This chain links TRBV12-3 or TRBV12-4 with TRBJ1-4; 8 bases agree with TRBD1. After removal of 6 bases from V and 4 bases from J, the junction contained 7 bases not matched to a gene. The length of the CDR3 is 15 residues. The CDR3 bases are TGTGCCAGCAGCAGGACAGGGCTGGATAATGAAAAACTGTTTTTT. Protein: CASSRTGLDNEKLFF.

The chain combines TRBV6-6 with TRBJ2-3; maybe TRBD2 (6 bases). CDR3 length equals 14 residues. Trimming cost V 5 bases and J 5 bases, with 14 bases left between them. Per germline, CDR1 MNHNY and CDR2 SVGAGI (reference sequence). The DNA of the CDR3 is TGTGCCAGCAGTCGACTAGGCAAGGTAGATACGCAGTATTTT. It encodes CASSRLGKVDTQYF.

This chain links TRBV6-5 with TRBJ1-5; no firm D call. CDR1 and CDR2 (germline): MNHEY, SVGAGI. The CDR3 contains 13 residues. The V gene lost 6 bases and the J gene lost 4 bases, with 10 bases spanning the gap. The CDR3 sequence is CASSGRPNQPQHF. Here the CDR3 DNA reads TGTGCCAGCAGCGGACGGCCGAATCAGCCCCAGCATTTT.

This clonotype was observed a few times. V and J are TRBV4-3 and TRBJ1-3, with 7 bases lining up with TRBD1. V shed 3 bases, J shed 3 bases, and the junction held 20 bases outside the gene matches. Germline V gene data show CDR1 as LGHNA and CDR2 as YSLEER. There are 20 residues in the CDR3. In DNA, the CDR3 is TGCGCCAGCAGCCAGTATGCCTCCATTAAGGGACAGCCGGATGGAAACACCATATATTTT. Translating it yields CASSQYASIKGQPDGNTIYF.

This clonotype was seen a few times. The rearrangement joins TRBV24-1 to TRBJ2-5, with D perhaps TRBD2 (6 bases). The V gene's germline CDR1 is KGHDR and CDR2 SFDVKD. The CDR3 runs to 17 residues. V was shortened by 5 bases and J by 1 base, with 19 bases between the two germline ends. The CDR3 nucleotides are TGTGCCACCAGTGGGTTGACTAGTGGTGGGGTCCAAGAGACCCAGTACTTC. Encoded protein: CATSGLTSGGVQETQYF.

This chain uses TRBV11-1 with TRBJ2-1; 10 positions match TRBD1. From germline, CDR1 is SGHAT and CDR2 FQDESV (reference sequence). J lost 7 bases, V lost 1 base, and 4 bases had no gene match. The CDR3 runs 15 residues. CDR3 nucleotide sequence: TGTGCCAGCAGCTTAGTCGGACAGGGGGGGAATGAGCAGTTCTTC. Translation gives CASSLVGQGGNEQFF. The full variable domain, completed using reference TRBV11-1 and TRBJ2-1, is EAEVAQSPRYKITEKSQAVAFWCDPISGHATLYWYRQILGQGPELLVQFQDESVVDDSQLPKDRFSAERLKGVDSTLKIQPAELGDSAMYLCASSLVGQGGNEQFFGPGTRLTVL.

The CDR3 here is CASSYSTENTGELFF. DNA of the CDR3: TGTGCCAGCAGTTACTCCACAGAAAACACCGGGGAGCTGTTTTTT. The gene calls are TRBV6-5 and TRBJ2-2; D is undetermined. This CDR3 spans 15 amino acids. V was cut by 0 bases and J by 2 bases, with 7 bases left in between. The germline V gene has CDR1 MNHEY and CDR2 SVGAGI.

This clonotype was counted ten times or more. V usage is TRBV11-2 and J usage is TRBJ2-5; tentative D call: TRBD2 (5 bases). This CDR3 has 14 amino acids. V lost 5 bases and J 3 bases, leaving 13 bases between the germline ends. In germline, CDR1 is SGHAT, CDR2 FQNNGV. The CDR3 DNA is TGTGCCAGCAGCCGGGCCGGGGTTAAAGAGACCCAGTACTTC. Protein sequence: CASSRAGVKETQYF.

The chain employs TRBV12-3 or TRBV12-4 and TRBJ2-2; D gene ambiguous. The CDR3 runs to 17 residues. V shed 6 bases and J shed 2 bases, with 19 bases lying between them. Here the CDR3 DNA reads TGTGCCAGCAGGGTGGGGTGGGGTCGGTATAACACCGGGGAGCTGTTTTTT. Translating it yields CASRVGWGRYNTGELFF.

This clonotype was observed at least ten times. The CDR3 is CASSFRTSGALIEQFF. CDR3 sequence (DNA): TGTGCCAGCAGCTTTAGGACTAGCGGGGCCCTTATTGAGCAGTTCTTC. V and J are TRBV5-4 and TRBJ2-1; TRBD2 matches 12 bases. The CDR3 is 16 amino acids. The J segment lost 9 bases and the V segment lost 2 bases, leaving 9 bases of the junction unmatched. In germline, CDR1 is SGHNT, CDR2 YYREEE (reference sequence).

In its sample, this clonotype was seen many times. This chain uses TRBV7-3 with TRBJ2-2, with D uncertain. V lost 4 bases and J lost 0, with 9 bases in between. The CDR3 extends over 15 amino acids. Germline V gene lookup returns CDR1 SGHTA and CDR2 FQGTGA. CDR3 DNA: TGTGCCAGCAGCTCGACTCCTTCGAACACCGGGGAGCTGTTTTTT. Amino acid sequence: CASSSTPSNTGELFF.

This clonotype showed up just a few times. CDR3 protein: CASSVTGGGYNEQFF. For the CDR3, the DNA is TGTGCCAGCAGTGTCACAGGGGGTGGGTACAATGAGCAGTTCTTC. The chain has TRBV25-1 and TRBJ2-1; 8 bases match TRBD1. Germline V gene lookup returns CDR1 MGHDK and CDR2 SYGVNS. The CDR3 loop spans 15 amino acids. J was trimmed by 4 bases and V by 4 bases; bases with no gene match: 6. The variable domain in full, with the rest retrieved from reference TRBV25-1 and TRBJ2-1, is EADIYQTPRYLVIGTGKKITLECSQTMGHDKMYWYQQDPGMELHLIHYSYGVNSTEKGDLSSESTVSRIRTEHFPLTLESARPSHTSQYLCASSVTGGGYNEQFFGPGTRLTVL.

The chain is built from TRBV7-2 and TRBJ1-2, with 7 bases that match TRBD1. J lost 3 bases, V lost 5 bases, and 9 bases had no gene match. There are 15 residues in the CDR3. The V gene's germline CDR1 is SGHTA and CDR2 FQGNSA. Written as DNA, the CDR3 is TGTGCCAGCAGCCATTCGAGACAGGGTGACTATGGCTACACCTTC. Its translation: CASSHSRQGDYGYTF. The full variable domain, rest sourced from reference TRBV7-2 and TRBJ1-2, is GAGVSQSPSNKVTEKGKDVELRCDPISGHTALYWYRQSLGQGLEFLIYFQGNSAPDKSGLPSDRFSAERTGGSVSTLTIQRTQQEDSAVYLCASSHSRQGDYGYTFGSGTRLTVV.

This clonotype was observed a handful of times. The rearrangement links TRBV20-1 to TRBJ2-7; TRBD1 is a possible D gene (7 bases). Germline CDR1 is DFQATT and CDR2 is SNEGSKA (reference sequence). The CDR3 extends over 15 amino acids. Trimming shortened V by 1 base and J by 0 bases, and 13 bases separated the two germline ends. CDR3 region: CSARGPGDSSYEQYV. CDR3 DNA: TGCAGTGCTAGAGGACCGGGGGACAGCTCCTACGAGCAGTACGTC.

This clonotype was counted a few times. The gene calls are TRBV29-1 and TRBJ2-1; 9 bases agree with TRBD1. Trimming took 7 bases from V and 14 from J; bases not matched to a gene: 12. The CDR3 is 12 amino acids. The germline gives CDR1 SQVTM, CDR2 ANQGSEA. The CDR3 spells CSAQGAPYVEFF. The DNA for the CDR3 is TGCAGCGCACAGGGGGCCCCTTACGTTGAGTTCTTC.

This clonotype was counted a few times. The rearrangement uses TRBV10-2 and TRBJ1-1; a weak D match, TRBD1 (5 bases). Trimming took off 7 bases at V and 1 base at J, with 13 bases between the two ends. Germline V gene data show CDR1 as WSHSY and CDR2 as SAAADI. The CDR3 totals 14 residues. CDR3 DNA: TGCGCCAGCAATCAGGGTCATTGGAACACTGAAGCTTTCTTT. It specifies CASNQGHWNTEAFF.